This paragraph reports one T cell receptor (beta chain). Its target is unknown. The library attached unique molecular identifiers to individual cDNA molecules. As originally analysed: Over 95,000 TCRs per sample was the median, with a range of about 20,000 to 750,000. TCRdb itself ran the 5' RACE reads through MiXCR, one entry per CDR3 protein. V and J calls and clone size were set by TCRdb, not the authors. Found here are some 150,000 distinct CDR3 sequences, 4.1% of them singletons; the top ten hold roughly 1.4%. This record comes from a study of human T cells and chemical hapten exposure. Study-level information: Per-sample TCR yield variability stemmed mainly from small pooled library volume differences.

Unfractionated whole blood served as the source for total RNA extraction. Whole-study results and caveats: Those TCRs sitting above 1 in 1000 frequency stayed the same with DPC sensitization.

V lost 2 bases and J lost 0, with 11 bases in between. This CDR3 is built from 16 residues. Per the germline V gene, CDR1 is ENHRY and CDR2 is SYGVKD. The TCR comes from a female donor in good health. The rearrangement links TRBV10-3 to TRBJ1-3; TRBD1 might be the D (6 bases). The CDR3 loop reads CAISEVDRTSGNTIYF. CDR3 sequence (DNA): TGTGCCATCAGTGAGGTCGACAGGACCTCTGGAAACACCATATATTTT.